This TCR beta chain came from a study of blood T cell repertoires in COVID-19. Unmatched junction bases numbered 4, after V lost 5 bases and J lost 3 bases. Per the germline V gene, CDR1 is SGDLS and CDR2 is YYNGEE. The CDR3 loop spans 14 amino acids. Here immunoSEQ multiplex PCR was the method, and the copy in TCRdb shows in-frame clones only, minus some. The sample holds 300,000 to 500,000 clones; approximately 88% are singletons and the top ten take 0.95% to 1%. The sequenced material came from PBMCs or T cells enriched from blood (not recorded which). The receptor was isolated from a woman between 25 and 40 years old with acute COVID-19. The chain carries TRBV9 and TRBJ2-3; 9 nucleotides line up with TRBD2. The CDR3 here is CASSRGLATDTQYF. Written as DNA, the CDR3 is TGTGCCAGCAGTAGGGGACTAGCAACAGATACGCAGTATTTT.